The clone carrying this T cell receptor beta chain has just one count. Its antigen is unknown. V gave up 7 bases and J gave up 7 bases; unmatched junction bases: 8. CDR3 length equals 15 residues. In germline, CDR1 is SGHAT, CDR2 FQNNGV. MiXCR was run by TCRdb on the 5' RACE reads, yielding one entry per CDR3 protein. The table has about 120,000 distinct CDR3 sequences, 9.5% to 15% seen once. The data are from a study of spatial heterogeneity in lung cancer. Turning to the study itself: Samples were obtained from some 72 donors, all untreated early-stage non-small cell lung cancer patients. Available PBMC from follow-up, collected a median of roughly two years after resection, underwent sequencing. Consistently, beta-chain sequences turned up in larger numbers than alpha-chain sequences did. Study-wide results and caveats: Circulating ubiquitous expanded tumor TCRs were observed more frequently at resection than at follow-up.

As for time point: blood at routine non-recurrence follow-up after resection. The authors sequenced whole RNA from tumor, nontumor lung or frozen PBMC without sorting. V usage is TRBV11-2 and J usage is TRBJ1-6, with 9 bases that match TRBD1. Specimen: PBMCs, collected at follow-up. This TCR came from a male donor with early-stage non-small cell lung cancer. The chain's CDR3 is CASTQQGAKNSPLHF. DNA of the CDR3: TGTGCCAGCACCCAACAGGGGGCAAAGAATTCACCCCTCCACTTT.